The next 29 T cell receptor beta chains were all read from a single sample in a study of blood T cell repertoires in COVID-19. Sequencing used immunoSEQ multiplex PCR; TCRdb keeps in-frame clones, though not all of them. The sample has approximately 170,000 clones, approximately 84% seen once. The sequencing sample was made of PBMCs or T cells enriched from blood (not recorded which). Receptors were obtained from a woman in her 30s who had recovered from COVID-19.

The genes are TRBV2 and TRBJ1-3, with 9 bases matching TRBD1. Unmatched junction bases numbered 6, after V lost 6 bases and J lost 0 bases. CDR1 and CDR2 from the germline V gene are SNHLY and FYNNEI. The CDR3 length is 16 residues. The CDR3 sequence is CASRATGGGSGNTIYF. The CDR3 DNA reads TGTGCCAGCAGGGCGACAGGGGGGGGCTCTGGAAACACCATATATTTT.

V gene TRBV6-1 combines with J gene TRBJ1-3, with D uncertain. The CDR3 spans 19 residues. The V gene's germline CDR1 is MNHNS and CDR2 SASEGT. Trimming removed 2 bases from V and 0 bases from J, with 20 bases in between. CDR3: CASSETSAANRPSGNTIYF. The CDR3 DNA sequence: TGTGCCAGCAGTGAAACATCTGCGGCAAACCGACCCTCTGGAAACACCATATATTTT.

Of note for this clone: The junction and the germline gene differ at one end; a read error may be behind it. The genes are TRBV2 and TRBJ2-2; 7 bases agree with TRBD2. The CDR3 spans 11 residues. The V gene's germline CDR1 is SNHLY and CDR2 FYNNEI. This CDR3 reads CASQDTGGLFF. As DNA, the CDR3 is TGTGCCAGCCAAGATACGGGGGGGCTGTTTTTT.

This clone has more than one count but fewer than ten. This chain joins TRBV10-1 and TRBJ2-3; 8 bases fit TRBD1. Trimming took 6 bases from V and 3 from J; bases not matched to a gene: 5. The germline gives CDR1 WNHNN, CDR2 SYGVQD (reference sequence). The length of the CDR3 is 14 residues. The CDR3 sequence: CASRPDRVTDTQYF. In nucleotides, the CDR3 is TGCGCCAGCAGACCGGACAGGGTGACAGATACGCAGTATTTT.

This clone has just a few counts. Within the sample, other DNA sequences also encode this same CDR3. The rearrangement joins TRBV7-3 to TRBJ2-7; 9 positions agree with TRBD2. CDR1 and CDR2 (germline): SGHTA, FQGTGA. The CDR3 sequence is 15 residues long. Germline trimming cut 3 bases from V and 4 bases from J; bases unmatched to any gene: 7. The CDR3 sequence is CASSFSAGGGYEQYF. The CDR3 DNA sequence: TGTGCCAGCAGCTTTTCAGCGGGAGGAGGTTACGAGCAGTACTTC.

The chain uses TRBV28 and TRBJ2-7; D is perhaps TRBD1 (7 bases). Trimming stripped 2 bases from V and 3 bases from J, with 17 bases between. From germline, CDR1 is MDHEN and CDR2 SYDVKM. The CDR3 runs 16 residues. This CDR3 is CASSLGGPGQNYEQYF. In DNA form, the CDR3 reads TGTGCCAGCAGTTTAGGGGGGCCGGGACAGAACTACGAGCAGTACTTC.

The rearrangement joins TRBV6-6 to TRBJ2-1; no firm D call. Trimming pared 6 bases from V and 10 bases from J, leaving 10 bases between. The V gene's germline CDR1 is MNHNY and CDR2 SVGAGI (reference sequence). There are 11 residues in the CDR3. The CDR3 nucleotides are TGTGCCAGCAGATCCCCCGCGGAGCAGTTCTTC. This codes for CASRSPAEQFF.

The chain joins TRBV12-3 or TRBV12-4 to TRBJ2-1, with TRBD1 identical over 8 bases. V was pared by 6 bases and J by 8 bases, with 6 bases of the junction left unmatched. The CDR3 is made up of 13 amino acids. The CDR3 region is CASSTGQGYEQFF. DNA for the CDR3: TGTGCCAGCAGCACCGGACAGGGCTATGAGCAGTTCTTC.

This clone has only one observation. The CDR3 protein is CASSQRAGQKGYTEAFF. The CDR3 DNA is TGTGCCAGCAGTCAAAGAGCGGGACAAAAGGGTTACACTGAAGCTTTCTTT. This chain connects TRBV28 to TRBJ1-1, with a tentative D call TRBD1 (6 bases). Trimming shortened V by 5 bases and J by 3 bases, and 22 bases separated the two germline ends. The CDR3 runs to 17 residues. Germline V gene sequence: CDR1 MDHEN, CDR2 SYDVKM.

The rearrangement joins TRBV7-9 to TRBJ2-7; 7 bases match TRBD2. Trimming took 8 bases from V and 7 from J; bases not matched to a gene: 8. CDR3 size: 12 residues. The germline V gene has CDR1 SEHNR and CDR2 FQNEAQ (reference sequence). The CDR3: CASRAGAGEQYF. DNA for the CDR3: TGTGCCAGCCGGGCGGGAGCCGGGGAGCAGTACTTC.

This clone was seen just once. This rearrangement joins TRBV6-5 to TRBJ2-1, with unresolved D. The CDR3 totals 11 residues. V lost 3 bases, J lost 9 bases, and 6 bases lay in between. Germline V gene data show CDR1 as MNHEY and CDR2 as SVGAGI. The CDR3 sequence: CASSYISEQFF. The CDR3 nucleotides read TGTGCCAGCAGTTATATTAGTGAGCAGTTCTTC.

V and J are TRBV6-5 and TRBJ2-2, with 10 bases that match TRBD2. This CDR3 is built from 15 residues. J was trimmed by 2 bases and V by 6 bases; bases with no gene match: 3. Germline values: CDR1 MNHEY, CDR2 SVGAGI. CDR3 region: CASRGTSANTGELFF. The CDR3, as DNA: TGTGCCAGCAGGGGGACTAGCGCCAACACCGGGGAGCTGTTTTTT.

This clone was found many times. The chain is built from TRBV9 and TRBJ2-2, with 7 bases fitting TRBD1. The CDR3 runs 16 residues. The trim removed 0 bases at V and 6 bases at J, leaving 8 bases unmatched. Germline CDR1 SGDLS, CDR2 YYNGEE. CDR3 coding DNA: TGTGCCAGCAGCGTAGCTGCCCAGGGGGTCCCCGGGGAGCTGTTTTTT. Translating gives CASSVAAQGVPGELFF.

Details on this clone: In the same sample, other DNA sequences code for this CDR3. This sequence joins TRBV29-1 and TRBJ2-3; 11 nucleotides align to TRBD2. Germline V gene lookup returns CDR1 SQVTM and CDR2 ANQGSEA. After removal of 7 bases from V and 9 bases from J, the junction contained 3 bases not matched to a gene. This CDR3 has 11 residues. The CDR3 DNA follows: TGCAGCGATGGGACTAGCGGAACGCAGTATTTT. This encodes CSDGTSGTQYF.

The V call is TRBV7-3, the J call TRBJ2-1; TRBD2 aligns across 7 bases. The length of the CDR3 is 16 residues. Germline CDR1 SGHTA, CDR2 FQGTGA. Trimming took 5 bases from V and 6 from J; bases not matched to a gene: 13. CDR3 DNA sequence: TGTGCCAGCAGCCCTCGTCAAGCGGGAACCCTCAATGAGCAGTTCTTC. Translation gives CASSPRQAGTLNEQFF.

A few counts support this clone. The rearrangement links TRBV6-1 to TRBJ1-2; possible D gene TRBD1, 6 bases. The germline CDR1 and CDR2 sequences are MNHNS and SASEGT. The CDR3 consists of 13 residues. Trimming took 2 bases from V and 4 from J, leaving 8 bases between them. Here the CDR3 DNA reads TGTGCCAGCAGTGAAACAGGGCTCTATGGCTACACCTTC. It specifies CASSETGLYGYTF.

CDR3 loop: CASSHAQSNQPQHF. CDR3 sequence (DNA): TGTGCCAGCAGCCACGCTCAGAGCAATCAGCCCCAGCATTTT. The rearrangement links TRBV3-1 (or the pseudogene TRBV3-2) to TRBJ1-5; unclear D gene. CDR1 LGHDT and CDR2 YNNKEL come from the germline V gene (reference sequence). This CDR3 has 14 amino acids. V lost 3 bases and J lost 1, with 7 bases in between.

The chain combines TRBV7-9 with TRBJ1-5; D remains unclear. The CDR3 spans 17 residues. V lost 1 base and J lost 1, with 14 bases in between. The V gene's germline CDR1 is SEHNR and CDR2 FQNEAQ (reference sequence). The CDR3 is CASSLGLGEGSNQPQHF. The CDR3 nucleotides are TGTGCCAGCAGCTTAGGCCTCGGGGAAGGAAGCAATCAGCCCCAGCATTTT.

This chain joins TRBV6-2 or TRBV6-3 and TRBJ2-3, with a weak D call TRBD2 (6 bases). V was clipped by 6 bases and J by 8 bases, with 15 bases between them. The germline V gene encodes CDR1 MNHEY and CDR2 SVGEGT. The CDR3 is 13 amino acids. The CDR3 loop is CASSRSSVTTQYF. In nucleotides, the CDR3 is TGTGCCAGCAGCCGTTCTAGCGTTACTACGCAGTATTTT.

This clone was seen only once. The rearrangement uses TRBV3-1 (or the pseudogene TRBV3-2) and TRBJ2-6, with D unresolved. Germline loops: CDR1 LGHDT, CDR2 YNNKEL (reference sequence). The CDR3 is 15 amino acids. Between the trimmed V and J ends, which lost 2 bases and 2 bases, there was a span of 7 bases. The chain's CDR3 is CASSQNPTGANVLTF. In DNA, the CDR3 is TGTGCCAGCAGCCAAAATCCAACTGGGGCCAACGTCCTGACTTTC.

The rearrangement links TRBV7-2 to TRBJ2-3; tentative D call: TRBD2 (5 bases). The CDR3 covers 15 residues. Germline V gene lookup returns CDR1 SGHTA and CDR2 FQGNSA. V was clipped by 1 base and J by 2 bases, with 10 bases between them. Here the CDR3 reads CASSLGTSPTDTQYF. The CDR3 nucleotides are TGTGCCAGCAGCTTAGGGACTTCCCCCACAGATACGCAGTATTTT. The complete variable domain, with remaining parts taken from reference TRBV7-2 and TRBJ2-3, reads GAGVSQSPSNKVTEKGKDVELRCDPISGHTALYWYRQSLGQGLEFLIYFQGNSAPDKSGLPSDRFSAERTGGSVSTLTIQRTQQEDSAVYLCASSLGTSPTDTQYFGPGTRLTVL.

The gene calls are TRBV2 and TRBJ1-4; D perhaps matches TRBD1 (5 bases). There are 14 residues in the CDR3. CDR1 is SNHLY and CDR2 is FYNNEI in the germline V gene. The V end lost 6 bases, the J end lost 4 bases, and 12 bases lay between the germline ends. CDR3 in DNA: TGTGCCAGCAGCGCAGGACAAGTTAATGAAAAACTGTTTTTT. It specifies CASSAGQVNEKLFF.

The V call is TRBV5-1, the J call TRBJ2-3, with 9 bases identical to TRBD2. V lost 0 bases and J lost 4; bases outside the gene matches: 9. The CDR3 length is 17 residues. Germline lookup yields CDR1 SGHRS and CDR2 YFSETQ. The CDR3 reads CASSLVPSGNGADTQYF. The CDR3 DNA is TGCGCCAGCAGCTTGGTGCCTAGCGGGAATGGCGCAGATACGCAGTATTTT.

The chain uses TRBV7-2 and TRBJ2-3; 9 nucleotides match TRBD2. This CDR3 has 16 amino acids. V trimming: 5 bases; J trimming: 10 bases; junction bases outside the gene matches: 16. CDR1 and CDR2 from the germline V gene are SGHTA and FQGNSA. In DNA, the CDR3 is TGTGCCAGCAGCCCCGCGGCGCGGGGGGGCCCTCAACCGCAGTATTTT. This codes for CASSPAARGGPQPQYF. Looking up the rest from reference TRBV7-2 and TRBJ2-3 gives the full variable domain: GAGVSQSPSNKVTEKGKDVELRCDPISGHTALYWYRQSLGQGLEFLIYFQGNSAPDKSGLPSDRFSAERTGGSVSTLTIQRTQQEDSAVYLCASSPAARGGPQPQYFGPGTRLTVL.

The CDR3 DNA is TGCAGCGTTCGCGGGGATGTTGGGATACTGGATGAGCAGTTCTTC. It is translated as CSVRGDVGILDEQFF. V and J are TRBV29-1 and TRBJ2-1, with D possibly being TRBD2 (6 bases). The V gene lost 5 bases and the J gene lost 8 bases, with 22 bases spanning the gap. This CDR3 is 15 amino acids long. From germline, CDR1 is SQVTM and CDR2 ANQGSEA.

The chain uses TRBV6-4 and TRBJ2-1; TRBD1 agrees at 9 bases. The CDR3 covers 13 residues. V was clipped by 4 bases and J by 8 bases; unmatched bases: 3. Germline V gene sequence: CDR1 MRHNA, CDR2 SNTAGT. The CDR3 bases are TGTGCCAGCAGTGTCGACAGGGGGGATGAGCAGTTCTTC. Protein: CASSVDRGDEQFF.

This clone was seen only a few times. The chain links TRBV2 to TRBJ1-5, with D tentatively TRBD1 (6 bases). The CDR3 runs to 15 residues. Between the trimmed V and J ends, which lost 4 bases and 6 bases, there was a span of 16 bases. The germline CDR1 and CDR2 sequences are SNHLY and FYNNEI. In DNA, the CDR3 is TGTGCCAGCAGTGGGACCGGGGGGGCTGGTCAGCCCCAGCATTTT. Translated: CASSGTGGAGQPQHF.

The genes are TRBV5-1 and TRBJ2-7, with 13 positions matching TRBD2. The J segment lost 3 bases and the V segment lost 4 bases, leaving 4 bases of the junction unmatched. CDR3 length: 15 amino acids. Germline assignment: CDR1 SGHRS and CDR2 YFSETQ. This CDR3 is CASSTGLAGVYEQYF. The CDR3, as DNA: TGCGCCAGCAGCACTGGACTAGCGGGAGTCTACGAGCAGTACTTC. Looking up the rest from reference TRBV5-1 and TRBJ2-7 gives the full variable domain: KAGVTQTPRYLIKTRGQQVTLSCSPISGHRSVSWYQQTPGQGLQFLFEYFSETQRNKGNFPGRFSGRQFSNSRSEMNVSTLELGDSALYLCASSTGLAGVYEQYFGPGTRLTVT.

This chain joins TRBV9 and TRBJ2-2, with TRBD2 identical over 14 bases. V shed 3 bases and J 8 bases; nucleotides not matched to a gene: 3. The germline V gene encodes CDR1 SGDLS and CDR2 YYNGEE. There are 15 residues in the CDR3. The CDR3 here is CASSAGLAGAGELFF. The CDR3 DNA sequence: TGTGCCAGCAGCGCGGGACTAGCGGGGGCTGGGGAGCTGTTTTTT.